These 24 T cell receptor beta chains share one sample of origin, sequenced in a study of shared clonotypes between healthy human individuals. Clones were sequenced by immunoSEQ multiplex PCR, and TCRdb holds only the in-frame ones, with some missing. The sample contains around 2.1 million clones, about 94% of which appear only once. Sequencing used naive CD4+ T cells sorted from blood. Subset of the sample: CD45RA+ positively selected. These receptors were collected from a man aged 18 to 29 in good health.

V gene TRBV6-6 combines with J gene TRBJ1-2; D unclear. Germline V gene data show CDR1 as MNHNY and CDR2 as SVGAGI (reference sequence). The CDR3 sequence is 12 residues long. V was shortened by 6 bases and J by 7 bases, with 12 bases between the two germline ends. CDR3 nucleotides: TGTGCCAGCAGCCGTGAGTCGGCTGGCTACACCTTC. This translates into CASSRESAGYTF.

In the case of this clone: Other nucleotide sequences in the sample specify the same CDR3. Written as DNA, the CDR3 is TGTGCCAGCAGTCGGGGTGGTTCCTACGAGCAGTACTTC. As protein: CASSRGGSYEQYF. V is TRBV27 and J is TRBJ2-7, with D possibly TRBD2 on 5 matching bases. The CDR3 extends over 13 amino acids. V was trimmed by 5 bases and J by 1 base, leaving 9 bases between them. Looked up from germline, CDR1 is MNHEY and CDR2 is SMNVEV (reference sequence).

This chain uses TRBV4-1 with TRBJ1-6; 8 nucleotides align to TRBD1. The V and J ends lost 3 bases and 8 bases, in that order; junction bases with no gene match: 12. CDR1 is MGHRA and CDR2 is YSYEKL in the germline V gene. CDR3 length: 17 residues. The CDR3 sequence: CASSQGGRQGQYSPLHF. The CDR3, as DNA: TGCGCCAGCAGCCAGGGGGGGAGACAGGGGCAATATTCACCCCTCCACTTT.

J is TRBJ2-3 and V is TRBV29-1; 11 bases line up with TRBD2. Germline V gives CDR1 SQVTM, CDR2 ANQGSEA. V was clipped by 7 bases and J by 0 bases; unmatched bases: 6. The CDR3 loop spans 15 amino acids. CDR3 sequence: CSALGLAESTDTQYF. The CDR3 DNA reads as TGCAGCGCTCTGGGACTAGCGGAGAGCACAGATACGCAGTATTTT.

Written as DNA, the CDR3 is TGTGCCAGCAGCCAATCAACGTCAGGAAACACCATATATTTT. Translated, it gives CASSQSTSGNTIYF. The rearrangement links TRBV6-5 to TRBJ1-3, with D unclear. Between the trimmed V and J ends, which lost 6 bases and 4 bases, there was a span of 13 bases. The CDR3 length is 14 residues. The germline V gene encodes CDR1 MNHEY and CDR2 SVGAGI.

V gene TRBV6-4 combines with J gene TRBJ1-2, with D hard to call. Germline V CDR1 and CDR2: MRHNA, SNTAGT. With 9 bases removed from V and 0 bases from J, the gap between germline ends came to 11 bases. There are 13 residues in the CDR3. The CDR3, as DNA: TGTGCCAGAACCGGGAGATCTAACTATGGCTACACCTTC. It yields the protein CARTGRSNYGYTF.

This clone came up once. This sequence joins TRBV18 and TRBJ2-1; D may correspond to TRBD1 or TRBD2 (5 bases each). This CDR3 is 14 amino acids long. V was cut by 6 bases and J by 6 bases, with 15 bases left in between. CDR1 KGHSH and CDR2 LQKENI come from the germline V gene. Written as DNA, the CDR3 is TGTGCCAGCTCCCCGGGGCCGAATCCCAATGAGCAGTTCTTC. It encodes CASSPGPNPNEQFF.

Details on this clone: Additional DNA sequences in this sample encode the identical CDR3. The V call is TRBV18, the J call TRBJ1-5; D not resolved. This CDR3 is built from 13 residues. With 3 bases removed from V and 5 bases from J, the gap between germline ends came to 8 bases. Germline CDR1 reads KGHSH; CDR2 reads LQKENI. CDR3 region: CASSPGSDQPQHF. Here the CDR3 DNA reads TGTGCCAGCTCACCCGGCTCGGATCAGCCCCAGCATTTT.

A note on this clone: The same CDR3 also results from other DNA sequences found in this sample. The rearrangement joins TRBV19 to TRBJ1-5; maybe TRBD1 (5 bases). This CDR3 has 15 amino acids. Trimming removed 2 bases from V and 2 bases from J, with 10 bases in between. Germline lookup yields CDR1 LNHDA and CDR2 SQIVND (reference sequence). In DNA form, the CDR3 reads TGTGCCAGTAGTATACGAGGAGGGGGCAATCAGCCCCAGCATTTT. As protein: CASSIRGGGNQPQHF.

The genes are TRBV18 and TRBJ1-6; D may be TRBD1 (6 bases). Germline CDR1 and CDR2: KGHSH and LQKENI. This CDR3 contains 15 residues. The V gene lost 1 base and the J gene lost 7 bases, with 11 bases spanning the gap. DNA for the CDR3: TGTGCCAGCTCACCACGTATCCAGGGGAATTCACCCCTCCACTTT. This sequence encodes CASSPRIQGNSPLHF.

V and J are TRBV4-1 and TRBJ2-1; possible D gene TRBD2, 6 bases. Germline-derived CDR1 and CDR2 are MGHRA and YSYEKL. V shed 4 bases and J shed 6 bases, with 16 bases lying between them. The CDR3 runs to 15 residues. DNA of the CDR3: TGCGCCAGCAGCCCCAGAGAGGCGGGGACCAATGAGCAGTTCTTC. It encodes CASSPREAGTNEQFF.

V usage is TRBV19 and J usage is TRBJ2-4; D not certain. The germline CDR1 and CDR2 sequences are LNHDA and SQIVND (reference sequence). The CDR3 runs to 15 residues. Trimming pared 6 bases from V and 0 bases from J, leaving 12 bases between. CDR3 residues: CASRTLEVAKNIQYF. In DNA, the CDR3 is TGTGCCAGTAGAACTTTAGAAGTAGCCAAAAACATTCAGTACTTC.

The chain joins TRBV18 to TRBJ1-6; 7 positions match TRBD1. Germline lookup yields CDR1 KGHSH and CDR2 LQKENI. V shed 6 bases, J shed 5 bases, and the junction held 10 bases outside the gene matches. The CDR3 length is 16 residues. This CDR3 reads CASSLQGPLNNSPLHF. The CDR3 DNA reads TGTGCCAGCTCTCTACAGGGGCCCCTAAATAATTCACCCCTCCACTTT.

The chain joins TRBV28 to TRBJ1-4; D gene unclear. V was pared by 3 bases and J by 0 bases, with 14 bases between. This CDR3 comprises 17 residues. In germline, CDR1 is MDHEN, CDR2 SYDVKM. The CDR3 is CASSFPDGVSTNEKLFF. The CDR3 nucleotides read TGTGCCAGCAGTTTCCCCGACGGCGTTTCAACTAATGAAAAACTGTTTTTT.

The chain links TRBV7-2 to TRBJ1-3; no firm D call. Trimming stripped 5 bases from V and 0 bases from J, with 5 bases between. Germline V gene data show CDR1 as SGHTA and CDR2 as FQGNSA. The CDR3 sequence is 13 residues long. CDR3 loop: CASSPHSGNTIYF. Here the CDR3 DNA reads TGTGCCAGCAGCCCTCACTCTGGAAACACCATATATTTT.

V gene TRBV5-6 combines with J gene TRBJ1-6; 8 bases fit TRBD1. Germline values: CDR1 SGHDT, CDR2 YYEEEE. Germline trimming cut 4 bases from V and 6 bases from J; bases unmatched to any gene: 3. CDR3 length equals 14 residues. The CDR3 sequence: CASSTGQGNSPLHF. CDR3 nucleotide sequence: TGTGCCAGCAGCACCGGACAGGGTAATTCACCCCTCCACTTT. Full variable domain (missing parts from reference TRBV5-6 and TRBJ1-6): DAGVTQSPTHLIKTRGQQVTLRCSPKSGHDTVSWYQQALGQGPQFIFQYYEEEERQRGNFPDRFSGHQFPNYSSELNVNALLLGDSALYLCASSTGQGNSPLHFGNGTRLTVT.

The V gene is TRBV9, the J gene TRBJ1-1; D gene unclear. Germline CDR1 and CDR2: SGDLS and YYNGEE. The length of the CDR3 is 13 residues. Deletions cut 3 bases from V and 4 bases from J, with 10 bases between. DNA of the CDR3: TGTGCCAGCAGCGGGATTTCGAGCACTGAAGCTTTCTTT. Protein product: CASSGISSTEAFF.

The CDR3 sequence is CASSQAAGSGYTF. CDR3 nucleotides: TGCGCCAGCAGCCAAGCGGCAGGGTCGGGCTACACCTTC. The chain uses TRBV4-1 and TRBJ1-2, with D tentatively TRBD1 (5 bases). V was pared by 1 base and J by 8 bases, with 11 bases between. The CDR3 loop spans 13 amino acids. The germline gives CDR1 MGHRA, CDR2 YSYEKL.

The chain combines TRBV6-5 with TRBJ1-2, with D unclear. This CDR3 has 14 amino acids. V shed 4 bases and J shed 0 bases, with 9 bases lying between them. CDR1 MNHEY and CDR2 SVGAGI come from the germline V gene. This chain's CDR3 is CASSFPSANYGYTF. CDR3 sequence (DNA): TGTGCCAGCAGTTTCCCCTCTGCTAACTATGGCTACACCTTC.

The chain recombines TRBV21-1 with TRBJ1-3. TRBV21-1 is reported as a pseudogene. There are 17 residues in the CDR3. CDR3 in DNA: TGTGCCAGCAGTTGGGAGGTAGGAGATTTCTCTGGAAACACCATATATTTT. Its protein product is CASSWEVGDFSGNTIYF.

This chain links TRBV6-1 with TRBJ1-2; 9 positions agree with TRBD1. The germline gives CDR1 MNHNS, CDR2 SASEGT. This CDR3 has 14 amino acids. V dropped 5 bases and J dropped 5; count of bases not matched to a gene: 6. The CDR3 DNA reads as TGTGCCAGCAGTTTACCCGGACAGGGGTATGGCTACACCTTC. Translated, it gives CASSLPGQGYGYTF.

This clone was observed a single time. Other nucleotide sequences from this sample produce the same CDR3. V gene TRBV9 combines with J gene TRBJ1-3; D may be TRBD1 (6 bases). CDR3 size: 15 residues. Germline-derived CDR1 and CDR2 are SGDLS and YYNGEE. Trimming shortened V by 0 bases and J by 0 bases, and 7 bases separated the two germline ends. CDR3 in DNA: TGTGCCAGCAGCGTAGAAGGGGGCTCTGGAAACACCATATATTTT. It codes for CASSVEGGSGNTIYF.

The chain has TRBV9 and TRBJ1-2; D is uncertain. Trimming cost V 3 bases and J 3 bases, with 15 bases left between them. The CDR3 is made up of 15 amino acids. The germline V gene has CDR1 SGDLS and CDR2 YYNGEE. As DNA, the CDR3 is TGTGCCAGCAGCGCCTCACCGAGGGCGGACTATGGCTACACCTTC. It translates to CASSASPRADYGYTF.

The chain joins TRBV6-5 to TRBJ2-5, with unresolved D. V shed 2 bases and J shed 1 base, with 5 bases lying between them. Germline V CDR1 and CDR2: MNHEY, SVGAGI. This CDR3 spans 13 amino acids. In DNA, the CDR3 is TGTGCCAGCAGTTACGTGCGCCAAGAGACCCAGTACTTC. Translated, it gives CASSYVRQETQYF.